The rows below give T cell receptor beta chains drawn from one sample of a study of cytomegalovirus exposure and HLA in healthy donors. This table comes from immunoSEQ multiplex PCR, and its TCRdb copy is limited to in-frame clones, with some not included. The sample has about 110,000 clones, around 80% seen once. What was sequenced was PBMCs. All receptors come from a woman between 40 and 55 years old in good health and CMV-seronegative. Each CDR3 is given with its conserved first and last residue. The order of the fields is D gene, clone size, V gene, CDR3 protein. A D gene is named only where the DNA matches it firmly. Some rows have no size entry. The others give once, few or many, or a class for an expanded clone.

d_call: TRBD2; clone_size: NA; v_call: TRBV7-6; cdr3_aa: CASSPWEGRSSDTGELFF
d_call: TRBD2; clone_size: NA; v_call: TRBV11-2; cdr3_aa: CASSSGSGDFYNEQFF
d_call: NA; clone_size: NA; v_call: TRBV28; cdr3_aa: CASPGERAEAFF
d_call: TRBD1; clone_size: few; v_call: TRBV11-2; cdr3_aa: CASSLTGDPGSALHF
d_call: TRBD2; clone_size: few; v_call: TRBV11-3; cdr3_aa: CASSLGAGDYEQYF
d_call: NA; clone_size: NA; v_call: TRBV6-5; cdr3_aa: CASRQEIGTDTQYF
d_call: NA; clone_size: NA; v_call: TRBV19; cdr3_aa: CASSGQLNTEAFF
d_call: TRBD2; clone_size: NA; v_call: TRBV10-3; cdr3_aa: CAISEGGLAATGELFF
d_call: TRBD2; clone_size: NA; v_call: TRBV7-9; cdr3_aa: CASSLVVAGDNEQFF
d_call: NA; clone_size: NA; v_call: TRBV25-1; cdr3_aa: CASSESGQPQHF
d_call: NA; clone_size: NA; v_call: TRBV9; cdr3_aa: CASSVEAGSGNTIYF
d_call: TRBD1; clone_size: NA; v_call: TRBV7-9; cdr3_aa: CSSSSQTTGSGYTF
d_call: NA; clone_size: NA; v_call: TRBV2; cdr3_aa: CARKADSYEQYF
d_call: NA; clone_size: NA; v_call: TRBV11-3; cdr3_aa: CASSSSTGVGAKNIQYF
d_call: TRBD1; clone_size: NA; v_call: TRBV11-2; cdr3_aa: CASSSGTVVSPLHF
d_call: NA; clone_size: NA; v_call: TRBV5-4; cdr3_aa: CASSLAWAGTETQYF
d_call: TRBD1; clone_size: once; v_call: TRBV10-2; cdr3_aa: CASNPSPGQSYEQYF
d_call: NA; clone_size: once; v_call: TRBV5-6; cdr3_aa: CASSASGSGSGNTIYF
d_call: NA; clone_size: NA; v_call: TRBV11-2; cdr3_aa: CASSFPSSYEQYF
d_call: NA; clone_size: NA; v_call: TRBV11-3; cdr3_aa: CASSFYSSWDNEQFF
d_call: TRBD2; clone_size: NA; v_call: TRBV27; cdr3_aa: CASSLLAGYQETQYF
d_call: NA; clone_size: NA; v_call: TRBV30; cdr3_aa: CAWTLQGFHEQYF
d_call: NA; clone_size: NA; v_call: TRBV18; cdr3_aa: CASSSTRHLKQFF
d_call: NA; clone_size: NA; v_call: TRBV28; cdr3_aa: CASSPSRDYGYTF
d_call: NA; clone_size: NA; v_call: TRBV11-3; cdr3_aa: CASSLEGAFTTNTGELFF
d_call: TRBD2; clone_size: NA; v_call: TRBV5-1; cdr3_aa: CASSFLASGFTGELFF
d_call: NA; clone_size: NA; v_call: TRBV7-2; cdr3_aa: CASSSQGLAEAFF
d_call: TRBD1; clone_size: NA; v_call: TRBV7-2; cdr3_aa: CASSLARDRGFETQYF
d_call: TRBD1; clone_size: NA; v_call: TRBV29-1; cdr3_aa: CSARWDRETQYF
d_call: TRBD1; clone_size: NA; v_call: TRBV28; cdr3_aa: CASSDSGQGAANEKLFF
d_call: NA; clone_size: NA; v_call: TRBV29-1; cdr3_aa: CSVSTDIYEQYF
d_call: TRBD1; clone_size: once; v_call: TRBV7-9; cdr3_aa: CASKTGTGPYEQYF
d_call: NA; clone_size: NA; v_call: TRBV7-2; cdr3_aa: CASSLLGGYNQPQHF
d_call: NA; clone_size: NA; v_call: TRBV7-9; cdr3_aa: CASSSTDSYQETQYF
d_call: TRBD1; clone_size: NA; v_call: TRBV7-8; cdr3_aa: CASTERQGWAYNEQFF
d_call: TRBD1; clone_size: NA; v_call: TRBV28; cdr3_aa: CASSLWGRGLKETQYF
d_call: NA; clone_size: NA; v_call: TRBV5-4; cdr3_aa: CASSLDRNSPLHF
d_call: TRBD1; clone_size: NA; v_call: TRBV18; cdr3_aa: CASSRDRGGNTEAFF
d_call: NA; clone_size: NA; v_call: TRBV28; cdr3_aa: CASSFSGATNEKLFF
d_call: NA; clone_size: NA; v_call: TRBV28; cdr3_aa: CASSLTTKTQYF
d_call: TRBD1; clone_size: NA; v_call: TRBV7-2; cdr3_aa: CASSLTGTGDGYTF
d_call: NA; clone_size: NA; v_call: TRBV4-2; cdr3_aa: CASSQRLDYEQYF
d_call: TRBD2; clone_size: few; v_call: TRBV7-2; cdr3_aa: CASRPTSGENNEQFF
d_call: NA; clone_size: NA; v_call: TRBV5-1; cdr3_aa: CASSLGPATNEKLFF
d_call: NA; clone_size: few; v_call: TRBV18; cdr3_aa: CASSPRGGQETQYF
d_call: TRBD2; clone_size: NA; v_call: TRBV28; cdr3_aa: CASSPYPERLAGKANTGELFF
d_call: TRBD1; clone_size: NA; v_call: TRBV19; cdr3_aa: CASSIKDREDQPQHF
d_call: TRBD2; clone_size: NA; v_call: TRBV7-2; cdr3_aa: CASGTSGDRETQYF
d_call: TRBD1; clone_size: NA; v_call: TRBV7-9; cdr3_aa: CASSLPDRRQETQYF
d_call: NA; clone_size: NA; v_call: TRBV19; cdr3_aa: CASNPTESSYNEQFF
d_call: NA; clone_size: NA; v_call: TRBV5-4; cdr3_aa: CASSPDIDEKLFF
d_call: NA; clone_size: NA; v_call: TRBV10-1; cdr3_aa: CASGGDNYGYTF
d_call: TRBD2; clone_size: NA; v_call: TRBV11-2; cdr3_aa: CASSLLLGTSGKGADTQYF
d_call: NA; clone_size: NA; v_call: TRBV5-1; cdr3_aa: CASSAILLGFEGYNEQFF
d_call: NA; clone_size: NA; v_call: TRBV30; cdr3_aa: CAWSVEGYEQFF
d_call: TRBD2; clone_size: few; v_call: TRBV28; cdr3_aa: CASSKGLAVYEQYF
d_call: NA; clone_size: NA; v_call: TRBV15; cdr3_aa: CATSREGFSNQPQHF
d_call: TRBD2; clone_size: NA; v_call: TRBV14; cdr3_aa: CASSPSRGLAVWETGELFF
d_call: TRBD2; clone_size: NA; v_call: TRBV5-1; cdr3_aa: CASSPRGAGETQYF
d_call: NA; clone_size: NA; v_call: TRBV27; cdr3_aa: CASSLFSGGRSNQPQHF